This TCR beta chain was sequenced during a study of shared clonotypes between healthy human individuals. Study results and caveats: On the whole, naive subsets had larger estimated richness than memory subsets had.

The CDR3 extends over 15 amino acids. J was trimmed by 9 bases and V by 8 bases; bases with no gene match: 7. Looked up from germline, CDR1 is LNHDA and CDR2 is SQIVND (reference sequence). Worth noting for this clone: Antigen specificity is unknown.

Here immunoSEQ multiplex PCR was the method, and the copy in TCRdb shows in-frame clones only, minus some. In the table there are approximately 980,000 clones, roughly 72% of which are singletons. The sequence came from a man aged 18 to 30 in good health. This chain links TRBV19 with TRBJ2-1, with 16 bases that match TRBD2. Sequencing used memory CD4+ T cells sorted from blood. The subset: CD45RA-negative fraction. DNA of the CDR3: TGTGCCAGTCAGAAGGGACTAGCGGGGGGGAGTGAGCAGTTCTTC. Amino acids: CASQKGLAGGSEQFF.